The 23 T cell receptor beta chains given below trace back to one sample, sequenced in a study of blood T cells in healthy people across ages. A second 7 to 11 cycle PCR used barcoded and J-beta primers. Using its own MiXCR run on the 5' RACE reads, TCRdb lists one record per CDR3 protein. Of about 730,000 distinct CDR3 sequences in the sample, approximately 39% were seen once. The sample taken for sequencing was blood. These TCRs come from a woman in her sixties in good health.

This chain connects TRBV20-1 to TRBJ2-4; weak D call: TRBD1 (5 bases). The J call may not be correct, given that the DNA end is closer to TRBJ2-7. CDR1 is DFQATT and CDR2 is SNEGSKA in the germline V gene (reference sequence). This CDR3 comprises 13 residues. CDR3 coding DNA: TGCAGTGCAACCAGGGTTTCAATCCCCGAGCAGTACTTC. Amino acid sequence: CSATRVSIPEQYF.

The chain has TRBV2 and TRBJ1-2; D remains ambiguous. Trimming took 4 bases from V and 3 from J, leaving 15 bases between them. The CDR3 has 15 amino acids. Germline V CDR1 and CDR2: SNHLY, FYNNEI. The CDR3 bases are TGTGCCAGCAGTGCCGACATGGGGTCAGACTATGGCTACACCTTC. Amino acid sequence: CASSADMGSDYGYTF.

Only a few counts were recorded for this clonotype. This chain uses TRBV7-2 with TRBJ2-4; D perhaps matches TRBD1 (6 bases). The ends were cut back, 4 bases at V and 5 bases at J, with 12 bases in the middle. This CDR3 comprises 14 residues. CDR1 and CDR2 from the germline V gene are SGHTA and FQGNSA. CDR3: CASSSHPGENIQYF. CDR3 bases: TGTGCCAGCAGCTCGCATCCAGGGGAAAACATTCAGTACTTC.

This rearrangement joins TRBV12-3 or TRBV12-4 to TRBJ1-1; D unresolved. The length of the CDR3 is 13 residues. With 2 bases removed from V and 1 base from J, the gap between germline ends came to 5 bases. The CDR3 sequence is CASSLLTNTEAFF. The CDR3 bases are TGTGCCAGCAGTTTACTAACGAACACTGAAGCTTTCTTT.

This clonotype has more than one count but fewer than ten. The chain uses TRBV12-3 or TRBV12-4 and TRBJ2-2, with D tentatively TRBD1 or TRBD2 (6 bases each). V lost 11 bases and J lost 5, with 18 bases in between. CDR3 length equals 14 residues. The CDR3 spells CAARGQEGTGELFF. The CDR3 nucleotides are TGTGCCGCCAGGGGCCAGGAGGGAACCGGGGAGCTGTTTTTT.

This clonotype has more than one count but fewer than ten. V and J are TRBV6-2 or TRBV6-3 and TRBJ2-7; TRBD2 aligns across 14 bases. The CDR3 spans 17 residues. The germline gives CDR1 MNHEY, CDR2 SVGEGT. With 6 bases clipped from V and 2 bases from J, the junction kept 9 bases outside the gene matches. In DNA, the CDR3 is TGTGCCAGCAGAACCGGGACTAGCGGGAGCGAAACCTACGAGCAGTACTTC. Translating gives CASRTGTSGSETYEQYF.

The chain carries TRBV29-1 and TRBJ2-7; D remains unclear. There are 13 residues in the CDR3. Germline lookup yields CDR1 SQVTM and CDR2 ANQGSEA. V lost 5 bases, J lost 2 bases, and 13 bases lay in between. CDR3 residues: CSVTPGATYEQYF. The CDR3 DNA follows: TGCAGCGTTACCCCAGGCGCAACCTACGAGCAGTACTTC.

This clonotype occurred many times. The CDR3 DNA reads as TGTGCCAGCAGTTACGGCCTTGGGATGAGCGAGCAGTACTTC. It yields the protein CASSYGLGMSEQYF. J is TRBJ2-5 and V is TRBV6-2 or TRBV6-3; D call uncertain. The DNA matches TRBJ2-7 better at its end, which makes the J call doubtful. This CDR3 contains 14 residues. The V gene's germline CDR1 is MNHEY and CDR2 SVGEGT.

The CDR3 region is CASSQWEDQETQYF. CDR3 nucleotide sequence: TGTGCCAGCAGCCAGTGGGAGGACCAAGAGACCCAGTACTTC. This sequence joins TRBV14 and TRBJ2-5, with D possibly matching TRBD2 (6 bases). V was shortened by 3 bases and J by 0 bases, with 8 bases between the two germline ends. The CDR3 consists of 14 residues. Germline V gives CDR1 SGHDN, CDR2 FVKESK.

The CDR3 DNA reads TGTGCCAGCAGCCGCGGGGGGACGGATTCACCCCTCCACTTT. Its protein product is CASSRGGTDSPLHF. This sequence joins TRBV13 and TRBJ1-6; a weak D match, TRBD1 (5 bases). Deletions cut 5 bases from V and 8 bases from J, with 13 bases between. The CDR3 runs 14 residues. In germline, CDR1 is PRHDT, CDR2 FYEKMQ (reference sequence).

This clonotype was detected a few times. This CDR3 reads CASSVASAGELFF. The CDR3 coding sequence is TGTGCCAGCAGCGTAGCTTCCGCCGGGGAGCTGTTTTTT. The chain is built from TRBV9 and TRBJ2-2; D gene unclear. Between the trimmed V and J ends, which lost 0 bases and 6 bases, there was a span of 6 bases. CDR3 length: 13 amino acids. Germline V gene lookup returns CDR1 SGDLS and CDR2 YYNGEE.

In regard to this clonotype: This may be a read error, as it is one base from a much larger clone. This chain links TRBV7-9 with TRBJ2-5; unclear D gene. CDR3 length equals 10 residues. Germline V gene lookup returns CDR1 SEHNR and CDR2 FQNEAQ (reference sequence). CDR3 coding DNA: TGTACCAGCAGCCGGGAGACCCAGTACTTC. Translation: CTSSRETQYF.

For the CDR3, the DNA is TGCAGTGCTGATACCCGAGCGGGAAGGACAGATACGCAGTATTTT. Its protein is CSADTRAGRTDTQYF. This chain uses TRBV20-1 with TRBJ2-3, with TRBD2 matching 7 bases. The CDR3 contains 15 residues. The junction had 11 bases not matched to a gene; V was cut back by 5 bases and J by 3 bases. Per germline, CDR1 DFQATT and CDR2 SNEGSKA (reference sequence).

V usage is TRBV5-1 and J usage is TRBJ1-1, with D maybe TRBD1 (5 bases). The CDR3 contains 14 residues. Looked up from germline, CDR1 is SGHRS and CDR2 is YFSETQ. Trimming cost V 4 bases and J 3 bases, with 13 bases left between them. The CDR3 nucleotides read TGCGCCAGCAGCCCCGCCGGGGGATACACTGAAGCTTTCTTT. This translates into CASSPAGGYTEAFF.

The CDR3 DNA reads TGTGCCAGCAGCGTAGGGCTAGCGGGTACAGATGAGCAGTTCTTC. This translates into CASSVGLAGTDEQFF. The gene calls are TRBV9 and TRBJ2-1; the match to TRBD2 covers 8 bases. Looked up from germline, CDR1 is SGDLS and CDR2 is YYNGEE. The J segment lost 8 bases and the V segment lost 0 bases, leaving 7 bases of the junction unmatched. CDR3 size: 15 residues.

The chain is built from TRBV20-1 and TRBJ1-4, with 7 bases fitting TRBD1. The germline gives CDR1 DFQATT, CDR2 SNEGSKA (reference sequence). The CDR3 is made up of 14 amino acids. V lost 2 bases to trimming and J lost 7 bases; unmatched junction nucleotides: 7. CDR3 sequence: CSARLGGAVEKLFF. Here the CDR3 DNA reads TGCAGTGCTAGATTAGGGGGCGCCGTTGAAAAACTGTTTTTT.

The gene calls are TRBV12-5 and TRBJ2-5; TRBD2 matches at 7 bases. The germline CDR1 and CDR2 sequences are LGHNT and FRNRAP. CDR3 length: 14 residues. J lost 5 bases, V lost 7 bases, and 10 bases had no gene match. The CDR3 loop is CASAPGGSRETQYF. DNA of the CDR3: TGTGCTAGTGCCCCCGGCGGGAGTCGTGAGACCCAGTACTTC.

The rearrangement joins TRBV20-1 to TRBJ2-5; D not certain. The CDR3 runs to 15 residues. Trimming took 0 bases from V and 5 from J, leaving 16 bases between them. Germline V gene data show CDR1 as DFQATT and CDR2 as SNEGSKA (reference sequence). The CDR3: CSARDPTGPRETQYF. CDR3 bases: TGCAGTGCTAGAGATCCTACGGGCCCCCGGGAGACCCAGTACTTC.

Only a few counts were recorded for this clonotype. The chain links TRBV6-6 to TRBJ2-1; D may be TRBD1 (6 bases). The ends were cut back, 6 bases at V and 1 base at J, with 13 bases in the middle. The CDR3 runs 15 residues. Germline V gives CDR1 MNHNY, CDR2 SVGAGI (reference sequence). The CDR3 region has the DNA TGTGCCAGCAGCCAACTCACAGGGTCCTACAATGAGCAGTTCTTC. As protein: CASSQLTGSYNEQFF.

This clonotype has only a few counts. A much larger clone lies a single base off, so this may be a read error. The J gene is TRBJ2-3, the V gene TRBV19, with D unresolved. Germline lookup yields CDR1 LNHDA and CDR2 SQIVND (reference sequence). CDR3 length: 10 amino acids. V was clipped by 10 bases and J by 1 base, with 3 bases between them. CDR3 loop: CATGTDTQYF. CDR3 nucleotide sequence: TGTGCCACCGGCACAGATACGCAGTATTTT.

To note about this clonotype: This clone may be a read error of a much larger clone one base away. The chain combines TRBV20-1 with TRBJ2-3; D call uncertain. The V end was cut by 3 bases, the J end by 0 bases, with 4 bases between. From germline, CDR1 is DFQATT and CDR2 SNEGSKA (reference sequence). The CDR3 sequence is 12 residues long. DNA for the CDR3: TGCAGTGCTAGTCTCAGCACAGATACGCAGTATTTT. Its translation: CSASLSTDTQYF.

With respect to this clonotype: The junction shows a germline mismatch at one end, possibly a read error. The rearrangement links TRBV6-2 or TRBV6-3 to TRBJ1-2; D not resolved. Germline CDR1 and CDR2: MNHEY and SVGEGT. The CDR3 runs to 12 residues. The CDR3 sequence is CASSQQGYDYTF. The CDR3 DNA reads as TGTGCCAGCAGTCAGCAAGGGTATGACTACACCTTC.

As to this clonotype: This may stem from a read error, because a much larger clone lies one nucleotide away. The chain recombines TRBV9 with TRBJ2-7, with TRBD1 identical over 7 bases. The CDR3 is made up of 15 amino acids. Germline-derived CDR1 and CDR2 are SGDLS and YYNGEE. CDR3 residues: CASSPPGTVSCEQYF. The CDR3 region has the DNA TGTGCCAGCAGCCCCCCTGGGACAGTGTCCTGCGAGCAGTACTTC.